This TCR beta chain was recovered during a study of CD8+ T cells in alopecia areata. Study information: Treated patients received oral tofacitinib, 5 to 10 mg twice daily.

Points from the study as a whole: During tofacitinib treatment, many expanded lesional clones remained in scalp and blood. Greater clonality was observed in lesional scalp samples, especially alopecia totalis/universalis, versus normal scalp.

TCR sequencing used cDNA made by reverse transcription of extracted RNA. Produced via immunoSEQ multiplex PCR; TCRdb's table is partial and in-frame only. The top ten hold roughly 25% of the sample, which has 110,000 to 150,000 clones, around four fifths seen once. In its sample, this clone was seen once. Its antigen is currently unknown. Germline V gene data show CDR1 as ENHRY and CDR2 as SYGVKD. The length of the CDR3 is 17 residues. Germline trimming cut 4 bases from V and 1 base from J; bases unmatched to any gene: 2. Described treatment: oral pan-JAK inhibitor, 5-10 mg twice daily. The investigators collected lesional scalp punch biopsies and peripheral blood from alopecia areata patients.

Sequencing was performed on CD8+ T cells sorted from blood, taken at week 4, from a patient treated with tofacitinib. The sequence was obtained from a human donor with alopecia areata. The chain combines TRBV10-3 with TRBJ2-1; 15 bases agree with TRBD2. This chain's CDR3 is CAISGTSGGVSYNEQFF. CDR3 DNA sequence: TGTGCCATCAGTGGGACTAGCGGGGGGGTTTCCTACAATGAGCAGTTCTTC.